The clone carrying this TCR beta chain came up many times. Per the germline V gene, CDR1 is LGHDT and CDR2 is YNNKEL (reference sequence). The CDR3 runs 17 residues. J was trimmed by 2 bases and V by 0 bases; bases with no gene match: 5. These data belong to a study of early T cells in non-severe SARS-CoV-2 infection. TCRdb reanalysed the 5' RACE reads using MiXCR and keeps one entry per CDR3 protein. The sample consists of approximately 52,000 distinct CDR3 sequences, over 7% of them appearing once. The receptor was derived from an adult who was a healthcare worker with PCR-confirmed SARS-CoV-2 infection or an uninfected control (not recorded which). The sequenced sample consisted of whole blood. This chain links TRBV3-1 with TRBJ2-1; 9 nucleotides agree with TRBD2. The CDR3 DNA follows: TGTGCCAGCAGCCAAGAGCGTCTAGCGGGGCCCTACAATGAGCAGTTCTTC. It encodes CASSQERLAGPYNEQFF.